This TCR beta chain was documented in a study of CD8 T cells in Susac syndrome. With random hexamers, roughly 0.45 to 1 ug RNA was reverse transcribed. An immunoSEQ multiplex PCR generated amplified TCR beta CDR3 products spanning 54 Vbeta and 13 Jbeta. TCRdb independently ran MiXCR on the immunoSEQ multiplex PCR reads; one entry per CDR3 protein. The data contain 200,000 to 250,000 distinct CDR3 sequences, 95% of them seen just once; the ten biggest clones take up 0.085% to 0.1%. The CDR3 sequence is 14 residues long. J gave up 2 bases and V 1 base, and 2 bases lay outside the gene matches. In germline, CDR1 is DFQATT, CDR2 SNEGSKA (reference sequence). Of note for this clonotype: Its antigen is not identified.

The patients serving as multiple sclerosis controls were treatment-naive. They had stable or active relapsing-remitting disease and fulfilled revised McDonald criteria. TEMRA cells were FACS-enriched, while CD8+ and CD4+ T cells were negatively isolated. Points from the study as a whole: The authors acknowledged that their TCR sequencing and HLA analysis involved a relatively small number of individuals.

The receptor was derived from a human donor with multiple sclerosis. J is TRBJ2-1 and V is TRBV20-1; 7 bases are a match to TRBD2. Material for sequencing was CD4+ T cells from PBMCs. For the CDR3, the DNA is TGCAGTGCTAGAGGACTAGCAGCCTACAATGAGCAGTTCTTC. This translates into CSARGLAAYNEQFF.